The next 9 T cell receptor beta chains were all read from a single sample in a study of human T cells and chemical hapten exposure. Time point denoted: pre-sensitization, week 0. Sample treatment: therapeutic diphenylcyclopropenone sensitization with weekly scalp DPC. TCRdb reprocessed the RACE reads via MiXCR and lists one record per CDR3 protein. The data show under 100,000 distinct CDR3 sequences, with about 9% seen just once and 2.5% to 3% held by the top ten. Source: whole blood, taken in connection with sensitization to the hapten diphenylcyclopropenone (DPC). The receptors here all came from a man aged 35-49 years with alopecia areata. Some clones in this sample may be carry-over from other donors' samples.

V usage is TRBV11-3 and J usage is TRBJ2-5, with D perhaps matching TRBD1 (5 bases). The ends were cut back, 2 bases at V and 2 bases at J, with 9 bases in the middle. Germline CDR1 reads SGHNT; CDR2 reads YENEEA. This CDR3 is built from 14 residues. The CDR3 nucleotides read TGTGCCAGCAGCTTACGTACAGGTCAAGAGACCCAGTACTTC. This sequence encodes CASSLRTGQETQYF.

This clonotype came up many times. The chain carries TRBV14 and TRBJ2-1, with 10 bases that match TRBD2. V lost 2 bases and J lost 5; bases outside the gene matches: 6. The CDR3 covers 16 residues. Germline CDR1 reads SGHDN; CDR2 reads FVKESK. Written as DNA, the CDR3 is TGTGCCAGCAGCCAATTTCTAGCGGGAGCTAACAATGAGCAGTTCTTC. Its protein is CASSQFLAGANNEQFF.

As for this clonotype: An end of the junction does not agree with germline; a read error may underlie this. CDR3 nucleotides: TGTGCCATCAGCCCAGCGGACACAGGGTCGAATGAGCAGTTCTTC. The encoded protein is CAISPADTGSNEQFF. The rearrangement uses TRBV11-1 and TRBJ2-1; D perhaps matches TRBD1 (6 bases). The CDR3 spans 15 residues. CDR1 is SGHAT, CDR2 FQDESV, per germline (reference sequence).

There are many counts of this clonotype. This chain links TRBV23-1 with TRBJ2-7; weak D call: TRBD2 (6 bases). TRBV23-1 is placed among ORFs of uncertain function. The CDR3 sequence is 15 residues long. The ends were cut back, 6 bases at V and 3 bases at J, with 18 bases in the middle. This CDR3 reads CASSLCGAELYEQYV. For the CDR3, the DNA is TGCGCCAGCAGCCTCTGCGGGGCCGAACTCTACGAGCAGTACGTC.

Many counts were recorded for this clonotype. The V gene is TRBV12-3 or TRBV12-4, the J gene TRBJ2-7; D not certain. V was clipped by 0 bases and J by 5 bases, with 11 bases between them. The CDR3 totals 14 residues. The CDR3 DNA is TGTGCCAGCAGTTTAGCGTCGGCTTATGACGAGCAGTACTTC. As protein: CASSLASAYDEQYF.

In its sample, this clonotype was seen many times. This chain uses TRBV6-2 or TRBV6-3 with TRBJ2-1, with TRBD2 matching over 7 bases. Germline trimming cut 8 bases from V and 3 bases from J; bases unmatched to any gene: 13. Germline lookup yields CDR1 MNHEY and CDR2 SVGEGT. CDR3 length: 16 residues. The CDR3 loop reads CASSFLGGSFYNEQFF. In DNA, the CDR3 is TGTGCCAGCTCCTTCTTAGGCGGGAGTTTCTACAATGAGCAGTTCTTC.

In regard to this clonotype: It may be a read error: a sequence one base away is much more abundant. Lacking the conserved final phenylalanine or tryptophan, this CDR3 likely reflects a read error. V is TRBV6-5 and J is TRBJ2-5, with TRBD1 as a possible D gene (6 bases). Per germline, CDR1 MNHEY and CDR2 SVGAGI. The V end was cut by 5 bases, the J end by 5 bases, with 12 bases between. CDR3 size: 13 residues. CDR3 amino acids: CASSRDTGETQYL. CDR3 bases: TGTGCCAGCAGTCGGGACACGGGGGAGACCCAGTACTTA.

This clonotype has ten or more counts. The chain recombines TRBV7-2 with TRBJ2-3; 7 nucleotides line up with TRBD1. V lost 5 bases to trimming and J lost 1 base; unmatched junction nucleotides: 3. This CDR3 is 14 amino acids long. The germline CDR1 and CDR2 sequences are SGHTA and FQGNSA. The CDR3 is CASSPGQGTDTQYF. For the CDR3, the DNA is TGTGCCAGCAGCCCCGGACAGGGCACAGATACGCAGTATTTT.

The table lists this clonotype with a few counts. The chain is built from TRBV6-5 and TRBJ2-3; 7 bases are a match to TRBD2. CDR3 size: 16 residues. The ends lost 0 bases at V and 5 bases at J; junction bases unmatched: 8. From germline, CDR1 is MNHEY and CDR2 SVGAGI. CDR3: CASSYSREGPKDTQYF. CDR3 nucleotide sequence: TGTGCCAGCAGTTACTCGAGGGAGGGCCCAAAAGATACGCAGTATTTT.